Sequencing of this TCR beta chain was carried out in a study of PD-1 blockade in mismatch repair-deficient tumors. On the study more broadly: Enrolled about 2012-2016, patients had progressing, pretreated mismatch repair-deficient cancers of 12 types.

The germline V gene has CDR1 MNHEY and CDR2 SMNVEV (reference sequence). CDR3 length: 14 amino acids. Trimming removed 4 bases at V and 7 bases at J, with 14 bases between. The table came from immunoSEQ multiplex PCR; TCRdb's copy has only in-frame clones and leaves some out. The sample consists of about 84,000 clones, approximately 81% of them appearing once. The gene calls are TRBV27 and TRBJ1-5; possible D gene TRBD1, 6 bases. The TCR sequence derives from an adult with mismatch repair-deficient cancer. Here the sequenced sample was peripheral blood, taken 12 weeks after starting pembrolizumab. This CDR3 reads CASSSAGERQPQHF. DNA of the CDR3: TGTGCCAGCAGTTCCGCAGGGGAGCGGCAGCCCCAGCATTTT.